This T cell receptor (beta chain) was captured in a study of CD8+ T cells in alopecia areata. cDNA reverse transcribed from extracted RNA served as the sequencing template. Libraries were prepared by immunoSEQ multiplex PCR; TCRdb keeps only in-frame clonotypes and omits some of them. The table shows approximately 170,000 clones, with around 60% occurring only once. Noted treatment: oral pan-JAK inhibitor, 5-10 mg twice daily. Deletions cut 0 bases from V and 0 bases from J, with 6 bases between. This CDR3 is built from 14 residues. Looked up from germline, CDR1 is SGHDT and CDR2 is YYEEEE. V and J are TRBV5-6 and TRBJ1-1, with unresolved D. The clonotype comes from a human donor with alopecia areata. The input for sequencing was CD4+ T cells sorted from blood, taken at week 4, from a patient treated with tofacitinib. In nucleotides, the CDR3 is TGTGCCAGCAGCTTGGGGGTCATGAACACTGAAGCTTTCTTT. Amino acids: CASSLGVMNTEAFF.